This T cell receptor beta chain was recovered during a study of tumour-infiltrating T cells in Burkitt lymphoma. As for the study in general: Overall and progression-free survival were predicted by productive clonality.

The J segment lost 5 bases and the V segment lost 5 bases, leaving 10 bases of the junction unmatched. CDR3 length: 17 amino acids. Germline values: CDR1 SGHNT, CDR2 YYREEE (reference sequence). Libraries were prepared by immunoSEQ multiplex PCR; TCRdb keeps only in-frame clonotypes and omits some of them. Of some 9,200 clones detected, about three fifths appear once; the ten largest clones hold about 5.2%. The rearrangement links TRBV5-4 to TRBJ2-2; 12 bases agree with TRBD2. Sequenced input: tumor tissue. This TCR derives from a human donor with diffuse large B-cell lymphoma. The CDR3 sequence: CASRFGLAGGNTGELFF. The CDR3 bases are TGTGCCAGCAGGTTCGGCCTAGCGGGGGGGAATACCGGGGAGCTGTTTTTT. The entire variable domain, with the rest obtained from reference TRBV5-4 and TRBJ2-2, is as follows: ETGVTQSPTHLIKTRGQQVTLRCSSQSGHNTVSWYQQALGQGPQFIFQYYREEENGRGNFPPRFSGLQFPNYSSELNVNALELDDSALYLCASRFGLAGGNTGELFFGEGSRLTVL.